This T cell receptor (beta chain) derives from a study of blood T cells in healthy people across ages. Study-level results: Percentage of naive T cells showed a strong correlation with TCR beta diversity. Long-lived donors had more naive CD4+ cells and higher diversity than aged donors. Measured against age, TCR beta diversity per million T cells decreased in a roughly linear manner.

This CDR3 region has 14 residues. V was trimmed by 4 bases and J by 2 bases, leaving 9 bases between them. CDR1 and CDR2 (germline): MNHEY, SVGAGI. Isolating PBMCs gave at least 7 million of these cells per sample. The second PCR ran about 6 to 12 cycles with a sample-barcoded 5' primer and J-beta primers. Each CDR3 protein gets one entry after TCRdb re-called the 5' RACE reads with MiXCR. In the table there are about 1.6 million distinct CDR3 sequences, about 31% of which are singletons. About this clonotype itself: No antigen is known for it.

This sequence joins TRBV6-5 and TRBJ1-5; no firm D call. Sequencing was carried out using blood. The TCR comes from a woman in her twenties or thirties in good health. The CDR3 reads CASSSSARNQPQHF. As DNA, the CDR3 is TGTGCCAGCAGTTCCTCGGCTCGCAATCAGCCCCAGCATTTT.